This T cell receptor beta chain is from a study of blood T cell repertoires in COVID-19. At the level of the study: Material from acute and convalescent COVID-19 was sourced from the United States, Italy and Spain. Sample material is recorded as cDNA or gDNA derived from T cells, B-cell-depleted T cells, or PBMCs.

The CDR3 is 15 residues long. CDR1 SEHNR and CDR2 FQNEAQ come from the germline V gene (reference sequence). The J segment lost 5 bases and the V segment lost 2 bases, leaving 7 bases of the junction unmatched. Per the original data handling: Quantification of nucleated cells was approximated via reference gene primer amplification. Using immunoSEQ multiplex PCR, the repertoire was profiled, and TCRdb retains in-frame clones only, with some absent. From that table come the V and J calls and clone size; the DNA was used to work out D and trimming. The repertoire consists of 400,000 to 450,000 clones, with around 86% occurring once and the leading ten covering 1.4%.

The sequencing input was peripheral blood. This chain links TRBV7-9 with TRBJ2-5, with 8 bases lining up with TRBD1. This clonotype was sampled from a woman in her 30s with active or convalescent COVID-19. CDR3 sequence: CASSLQGAGGETQYF. CDR3 nucleotides: TGTGCCAGCAGCTTACAGGGGGCTGGAGGGGAGACCCAGTACTTC. Variable domain in full (rest from reference TRBV7-9 and TRBJ2-5): DTGVSQNPRHKITKRGQNVTFRCDPISEHNRLYWYRQTLGQGPEFLTYFQNEAQLEKSRLLSDRFSAERPKGSFSTLEIQRTEQGDSAMYLCASSLQGAGGETQYFGPGTRLLVL.